A single sample is the source of the 27 T cell receptor beta chains below, sequenced in a study of cytomegalovirus exposure and HLA in healthy donors. It was with 60 Vbeta and 13 Jbeta primers that the PCR ran. Generated by immunoSEQ multiplex PCR, the TCRdb table keeps only in-frame clones and is missing some. The sample has 160,000 or so clones, around 80% seen once. The material sequenced was PBMCs. These receptors all stem from a male donor in good health and CMV-seropositive.

The V gene is TRBV9, the J gene TRBJ1-3; TRBD1 matches at 8 bases. Germline-derived CDR1 and CDR2 are SGDLS and YYNGEE. With V trimmed by 3 bases and J by 0 bases, 5 bases remained unmatched. The CDR3 has 16 amino acids. CDR3 in amino acids: CASSGGTGLSGNTIYF. The CDR3 nucleotides are TGTGCCAGCAGCGGGGGGACAGGTCTCTCTGGAAACACCATATATTTT. The whole variable domain, filled in from reference TRBV9 and TRBJ1-3, reads DSGVTQTPKHLITATGQRVTLRCSPRSGDLSVYWYQQSLDQGLQFLIQYYNGEERAKGNILERFSAQQFPDLHSELNLSSLELGDSALYFCASSGGTGLSGNTIYFGEGSWLTVV.

The CDR3 loop reads CASSQLSGLAGSTDTQYF. DNA of the CDR3: TGCGCCAGCAGCCAGTTGTCGGGACTAGCGGGAAGCACAGATACGCAGTATTTT. The genes are TRBV4-1 and TRBJ2-3; 13 nucleotides line up with TRBD2. The CDR3 has 18 residues. The ends lost 3 bases at V and 0 bases at J; junction bases unmatched: 6. From germline, CDR1 is MGHRA and CDR2 YSYEKL.

The chain links TRBV5-1 to TRBJ2-7; 11 bases fit TRBD1. With 4 bases clipped from V and 5 bases from J, the junction kept 8 bases outside the gene matches. The CDR3 length is 15 residues. Germline V gives CDR1 SGHRS, CDR2 YFSETQ. For the CDR3, the DNA is TGCGCCAGCAGCGCAGGACAGGGGGCCCTCCACGAGCAGTACTTC. Translation: CASSAGQGALHEQYF.

The chain links TRBV4-1 to TRBJ2-5, with TRBD2 matching over 10 bases. After removal of 1 base from V and 2 bases from J, the junction contained 1 base not matched to a gene. The CDR3 covers 15 residues. The germline gives CDR1 MGHRA, CDR2 YSYEKL. CDR3 DNA sequence: TGCGCCAGCAGCCAAGTTAGCGGGAGGCAAGAGACCCAGTACTTC. Its translation: CASSQVSGRQETQYF.

The chain carries TRBV4-1 and TRBJ2-5, with TRBD2 matching 14 bases. This CDR3 spans 17 amino acids. Trimming cost V 8 bases and J 1 base; bases outside gene matches: 9. Germline V gene lookup returns CDR1 MGHRA and CDR2 YSYEKL. The CDR3 nucleotides are TGCGCCAGCGGCCCGGGGACTAGCGGGAGTTCCCAAGAGACCCAGTACTTC. Translating it yields CASGPGTSGSSQETQYF.

About this clone: The junction shows a germline mismatch at one end, possibly a read error. V is TRBV7-9 and J is TRBJ1-5; a possible D gene is TRBD1 (6 bases). The CDR3 is made up of 15 amino acids. Germline lookup yields CDR1 SEHNR and CDR2 FQNEAQ (reference sequence). The DNA of the CDR3 is TGTTCCAGCAGCACCGGGACACCCAAGGATGGGCCCCAGCATTTT. The encoded protein is CSSSTGTPKDGPQHF.

The chain has TRBV6-5 and TRBJ1-3, with 10 nucleotides matching TRBD1. Germline-derived CDR1 and CDR2 are MNHEY and SVGAGI. V trimming: 2 bases; J trimming: 8 bases; junction bases outside the gene matches: 6. The CDR3 has 15 amino acids. The CDR3 spells CASSYGGQGWDTIYF. As DNA, the CDR3 is TGTGCCAGCAGTTACGGGGGACAGGGGTGGGACACCATATATTTT.

The chain combines TRBV19 with TRBJ2-3; weak D call: TRBD1 (6 bases). The V gene's germline CDR1 is LNHDA and CDR2 SQIVND (reference sequence). The CDR3 contains 15 residues. Trimming shortened V by 3 bases and J by 2 bases, and 12 bases separated the two germline ends. The DNA of the CDR3 is TGTGCCAGTAGTATCGCCAGGGGCTACACAGATACGCAGTATTTT. As protein: CASSIARGYTDTQYF. Drawing the rest from reference TRBV19 and TRBJ2-3, the complete variable domain is DGGITQSPKYLFRKEGQNVTLSCEQNLNHDAMYWYRQDPGQGLRLIYYSQIVNDFQKGDIAEGYSVSREKKESFPLTVTSAQKNPTAFYLCASSIARGYTDTQYFGPGTRLTVL.

The CDR3 DNA reads as TGTGCCAGCAGCTTGGTAGGGCCAGGGACACACAATGAGCAGTTCTTC. Its protein is CASSLVGPGTHNEQFF. The chain employs TRBV5-8 and TRBJ2-1; a weak D match, TRBD1 (6 bases). V shed 0 bases and J shed 5 bases, with 15 bases lying between them. Germline CDR1 is SGHTS and CDR2 is YDEGEE. This CDR3 contains 16 residues.

V usage is TRBV5-1 and J usage is TRBJ1-1; 10 positions match TRBD1. Per the germline V gene, CDR1 is SGHRS and CDR2 is YFSETQ. The CDR3 is 18 residues long. V dropped 0 bases and J dropped 1; count of bases not matched to a gene: 9. CDR3 in amino acids: CASSLEVRQGAQNTEAFF. For the CDR3, the DNA is TGCGCCAGCAGCTTGGAGGTCCGACAGGGGGCGCAGAACACTGAAGCTTTCTTT.

The rearrangement joins TRBV29-1 to TRBJ2-5; D is possibly TRBD2 (5 bases). The length of the CDR3 is 16 residues. With 1 base removed from V and 2 bases from J, the gap between germline ends came to 17 bases. The germline V gene has CDR1 SQVTM and CDR2 ANQGSEA. The CDR3 bases are TGCAGCGTTGAAGGGCGGGCCGAATCCTCACAAGAGACCCAGTACTTC. This encodes CSVEGRAESSQETQYF.

This sequence joins TRBV15 and TRBJ2-1; possible D gene TRBD1, 5 bases. The V gene lost 0 bases and the J gene lost 5 bases, with 17 bases spanning the gap. The CDR3 runs to 17 residues. The germline gives CDR1 LNHNV, CDR2 YYDKDF (reference sequence). In DNA, the CDR3 is TGTGCCACCAGCAGAGACCCGACTGGGGCTAGAGACAATGAGCAGTTCTTC. Translation: CATSRDPTGARDNEQFF.

This chain links TRBV29-1 with TRBJ1-3, with unresolved D. The germline CDR1 and CDR2 sequences are SQVTM and ANQGSEA. V lost 4 bases to trimming and J lost 3 bases, with 7 bases between them. The CDR3 runs 12 residues. CDR3 DNA sequence: TGCAGCGTTGTGACACTTGGAAACACCATATATTTT. Its translation is CSVVTLGNTIYF. The variable domain in full, with the rest retrieved from reference TRBV29-1 and TRBJ1-3, is SAVISQKPSRDICQRGTSLTIQCQVDSQVTMMFWYRQQPGQSLTLIATANQGSEATYESGFVIDKFPISRPNLTFSTLTVSNMSPEDSSIYLCSVVTLGNTIYFGEGSWLTVV.

This chain links TRBV2 with TRBJ2-2, with D tentatively TRBD2 (5 bases). Deletions cut 6 bases from V and 1 base from J, with 12 bases between. CDR1 and CDR2 (germline): SNHLY, FYNNEI. The CDR3 contains 15 residues. Here the CDR3 DNA reads TGTGCCAGCAGCTGGGATGGGAGGAACACCGGGGAGCTGTTTTTT. Translating it yields CASSWDGRNTGELFF. Variable domain in full (rest from reference TRBV2 and TRBJ2-2): EPEVTQTPSHQVTQMGQEVILRCVPISNHLYFYWYRQILGQKVEFLVSFYNNEISEKSEIFDDQFSVERPDGSNFTLKIRSTKLEDSAMYFCASSWDGRNTGELFFGEGSRLTVL.

The V gene is TRBV6-1, the J gene TRBJ1-5; TRBD1 matches at 10 bases. The V gene end was trimmed by 4 bases and the J gene end by 7 bases; junction bases not matched to a gene: 16. Germline V CDR1 and CDR2: MNHNS, SASEGT. This CDR3 is built from 18 residues. CDR3 DNA sequence: TGTGCCAGCAGTGCCGCCTACGGGGGACAGGGGATGAGACAGCCCCAGCATTTT. Amino acids: CASSAAYGGQGMRQPQHF.

The J gene is TRBJ2-1, the V gene TRBV5-1; 8 bases fit TRBD2. Germline assignment: CDR1 SGHRS and CDR2 YFSETQ. V lost 0 bases to trimming and J lost 4 bases; unmatched junction nucleotides: 6. The CDR3 loop spans 16 amino acids. The DNA for the CDR3 is TGCGCCAGCAGCTTGGAGGCTAGCGGGCGATACAATGAGCAGTTCTTC. Translation: CASSLEASGRYNEQFF.

The chain has TRBV5-4 and TRBJ2-1, with 13 bases that match TRBD2. Germline lookup yields CDR1 SGHNT and CDR2 YYREEE (reference sequence). J gave up 8 bases and V 4 bases, and 9 bases lay outside the gene matches. This CDR3 is 16 amino acids long. The chain's CDR3 is CASSPRTSGSWDEQFF. The CDR3 DNA reads TGTGCCAGCAGCCCCCGGACTAGCGGGAGTTGGGATGAGCAGTTCTTC.

V is TRBV9 and J is TRBJ1-3; D not resolved. This CDR3 spans 15 amino acids. Germline V gene sequence: CDR1 SGDLS, CDR2 YYNGEE. Deletions cut 0 bases from V and 4 bases from J, with 11 bases between. For the CDR3, the DNA is TGTGCCAGCAGCGTAGTGGCACACACAGGAAACACCATATATTTT. Translating it yields CASSVVAHTGNTIYF.

This clone was detected only a few times. One end of the junction fails to match germline, which may point to a read error. The chain links TRBV7-9 to TRBJ2-1; 9 bases map to TRBD2. The CDR3 covers 15 residues. Per germline, CDR1 SEHNR and CDR2 FQNEAQ (reference sequence). The CDR3 here is CSSSLALREGGEQFF. The CDR3 region has the DNA TGTTCCAGCAGCTTAGCTCTGCGGGAGGGGGGTGAGCAGTTCTTC.

J is TRBJ1-5 and V is TRBV7-8; D uncertain. This CDR3 has 13 residues. Germline V gene sequence: CDR1 SGHVS, CDR2 FQNEAQ. Deletions cut 2 bases from V and 2 bases from J, with 4 bases between. Here the CDR3 reads CASSLSGNQPQHF. In DNA, the CDR3 is TGTGCCAGCAGCTTATCAGGCAATCAGCCCCAGCATTTT.

For this clone: This same CDR3 is encoded by further DNA sequences in the sample. The chain recombines TRBV9 with TRBJ2-7; D is unclear. From germline, CDR1 is SGDLS and CDR2 YYNGEE. The CDR3 runs to 13 residues. Trimming stripped 0 bases from V and 2 bases from J, with 6 bases between. The CDR3 DNA is TGTGCCAGCAGCGTAGGCACGGCCTACGAGCAGTACTTC. Protein sequence: CASSVGTAYEQYF.

V gene TRBV5-1 combines with J gene TRBJ2-5; 8 positions match TRBD1. Trimming took 5 bases from V and 3 from J; bases not matched to a gene: 9. The CDR3 consists of 15 residues. Germline CDR1 is SGHRS and CDR2 is YFSETQ. As DNA, the CDR3 is TGCGCCAGCAGTTCCGGGGACAGGTTGGAAGAGACCCAGTACTTC. Translating gives CASSSGDRLEETQYF. Full variable domain (missing parts from reference TRBV5-1 and TRBJ2-5): KAGVTQTPRYLIKTRGQQVTLSCSPISGHRSVSWYQQTPGQGLQFLFEYFSETQRNKGNFPGRFSGRQFSNSRSEMNVSTLELGDSALYLCASSSGDRLEETQYFGPGTRLLVL.

This clone was seen a single time. The V gene is TRBV5-1, the J gene TRBJ2-5; 7 bases align to TRBD2. V gave up 8 bases and J gave up 5 bases; unmatched junction bases: 12. There are 14 residues in the CDR3. The germline V gene has CDR1 SGHRS and CDR2 YFSETQ. The CDR3 bases are TGCGCCAGTTACTGGGGGAGGGCCCGGGAGACCCAGTACTTC. It encodes CASYWGRARETQYF.

The genes are TRBV18 and TRBJ1-4, with D perhaps matching TRBD1 (6 bases). Germline-derived CDR1 and CDR2 are KGHSH and LQKENI. This CDR3 is built from 15 residues. Trimming left V 8 bases short and J 0 bases short, with 13 bases between. The CDR3 DNA reads as TGTGCCAGCACCGGGGGGCGCACAACTAATGAAAAACTGTTTTTT. This encodes CASTGGRTTNEKLFF.

This chain joins TRBV29-1 and TRBJ2-2; 9 bases are shared with TRBD1. The CDR3 consists of 16 residues. J lost 2 bases, V lost 7 bases, and 11 bases had no gene match. CDR1 and CDR2 from the germline V gene are SQVTM and ANQGSEA. DNA of the CDR3: TGCAGCGCCACCCCACAGGGGGCTCTAAACACCGGGGAGCTGTTTTTT. It specifies CSATPQGALNTGELFF.

V is TRBV5-4 and J is TRBJ1-6; 7 bases line up with TRBD1. This CDR3 has 15 residues. Germline lookup yields CDR1 SGHNT and CDR2 YYREEE (reference sequence). The V and J ends lost 6 bases and 7 bases, in that order; junction bases with no gene match: 10. The CDR3 nucleotides are TGTGCCAGCAACCTACAGGGGCCGGCCAATTCACCCCTCCACTTT. Translation gives CASNLQGPANSPLHF.

V and J are TRBV2 and TRBJ2-5; TRBD2 matches at 11 bases. The germline V gene has CDR1 SNHLY and CDR2 FYNNEI. After removal of 9 bases from V and 4 bases from J, the junction contained 10 bases not matched to a gene. This CDR3 is 15 amino acids long. DNA of the CDR3: TGTGCCAGTCGTATAGCGGGAGGGCCGGTAGAGACCCAGTACTTC. Translating it yields CASRIAGGPVETQYF.